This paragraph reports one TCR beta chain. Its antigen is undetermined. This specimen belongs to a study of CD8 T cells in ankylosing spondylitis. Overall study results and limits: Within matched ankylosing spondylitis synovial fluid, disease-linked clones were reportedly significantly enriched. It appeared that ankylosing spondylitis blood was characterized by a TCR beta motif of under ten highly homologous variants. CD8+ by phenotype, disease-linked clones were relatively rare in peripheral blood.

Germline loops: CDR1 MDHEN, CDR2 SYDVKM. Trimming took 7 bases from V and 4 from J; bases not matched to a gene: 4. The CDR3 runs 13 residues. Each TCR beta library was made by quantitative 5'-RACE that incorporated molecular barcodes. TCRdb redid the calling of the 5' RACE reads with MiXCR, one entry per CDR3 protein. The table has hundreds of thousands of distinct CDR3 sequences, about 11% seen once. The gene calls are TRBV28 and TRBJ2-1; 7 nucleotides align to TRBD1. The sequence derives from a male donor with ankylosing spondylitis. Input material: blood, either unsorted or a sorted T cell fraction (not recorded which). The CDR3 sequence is CASKRDSYNEQFF. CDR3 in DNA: TGTGCCAGCAAACGGGACAGTTACAATGAGCAGTTCTTC.